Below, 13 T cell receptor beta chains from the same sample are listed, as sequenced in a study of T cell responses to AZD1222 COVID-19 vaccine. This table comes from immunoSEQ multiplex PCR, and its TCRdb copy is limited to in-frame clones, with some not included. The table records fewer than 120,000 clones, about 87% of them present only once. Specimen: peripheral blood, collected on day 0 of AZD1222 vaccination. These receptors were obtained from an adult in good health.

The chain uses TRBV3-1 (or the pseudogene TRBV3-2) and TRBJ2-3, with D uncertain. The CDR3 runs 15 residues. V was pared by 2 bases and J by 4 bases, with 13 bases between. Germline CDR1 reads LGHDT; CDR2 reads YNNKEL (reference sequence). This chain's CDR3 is CASSQNVPPPDTQYF. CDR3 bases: TGTGCCAGCAGCCAAAACGTACCCCCTCCAGATACGCAGTATTTT.

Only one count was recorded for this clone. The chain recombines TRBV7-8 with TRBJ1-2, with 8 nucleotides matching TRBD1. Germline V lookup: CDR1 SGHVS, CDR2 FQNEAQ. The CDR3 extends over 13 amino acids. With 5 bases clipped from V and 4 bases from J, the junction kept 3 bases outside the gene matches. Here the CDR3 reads CASSAGQGYGYTF. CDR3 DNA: TGTGCCAGCAGCGCAGGACAGGGCTATGGCTACACCTTC. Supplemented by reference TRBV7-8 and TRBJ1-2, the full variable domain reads GAGVSQSPRYKVAKRGQDVALRCDPISGHVSLFWYQQALGQGPEFLTYFQNEAQLDKSGLPSDRFFAERPEGSVSTLKIQRTQQEDSAVYLCASSAGQGYGYTFGSGTRLTVV.

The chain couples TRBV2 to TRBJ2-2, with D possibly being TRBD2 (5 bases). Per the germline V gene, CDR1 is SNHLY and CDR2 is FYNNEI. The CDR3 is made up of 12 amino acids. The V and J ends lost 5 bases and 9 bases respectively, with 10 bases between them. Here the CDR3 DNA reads TGTGCCAGCAGTACGGGGAACCGGGAGCTGTTTTTT. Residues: CASSTGNRELFF.

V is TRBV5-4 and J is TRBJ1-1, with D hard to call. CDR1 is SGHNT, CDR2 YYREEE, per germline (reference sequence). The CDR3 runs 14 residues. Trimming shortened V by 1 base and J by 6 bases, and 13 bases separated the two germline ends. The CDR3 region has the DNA TGTGCCAGCAGCTTGTGGGGAGGAGTTGCTGAAGCTTTCTTT. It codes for CASSLWGGVAEAFF.

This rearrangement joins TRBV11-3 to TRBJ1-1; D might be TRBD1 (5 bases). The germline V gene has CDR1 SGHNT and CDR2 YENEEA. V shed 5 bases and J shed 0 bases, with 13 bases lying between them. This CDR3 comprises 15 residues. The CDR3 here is CASSLAAGMNTEAFF. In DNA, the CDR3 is TGTGCCAGCAGCCTAGCGGCAGGGATGAACACTGAAGCTTTCTTT.

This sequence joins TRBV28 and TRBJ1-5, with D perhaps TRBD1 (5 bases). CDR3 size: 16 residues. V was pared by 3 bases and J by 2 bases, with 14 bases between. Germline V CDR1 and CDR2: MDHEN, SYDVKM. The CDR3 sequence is CASSLWGPGGNQPQHF. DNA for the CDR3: TGTGCCAGCAGTTTGTGGGGACCCGGGGGCAATCAGCCCCAGCATTTT.

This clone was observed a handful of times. CDR3 sequence (DNA): TGTGCCACCGGGGCAGGGCCGGGGGGAGAGCAGTACTTC. Encoded protein: CATGAGPGGEQYF. The chain recombines TRBV10-3 with TRBJ2-7, with 7 positions matching TRBD2. Germline-derived CDR1 and CDR2 are ENHRY and SYGVKD. Unmatched junction bases numbered 13, after V lost 10 bases and J lost 7 bases. This CDR3 comprises 13 residues.

CDR3 in amino acids: CASSRTTVAQETQYF. The CDR3 DNA sequence: TGTGCCAGCAGCCGGACGACGGTAGCTCAAGAGACCCAGTACTTC. This rearrangement joins TRBV14 to TRBJ2-5; D ambiguous. V was shortened by 4 bases and J by 2 bases, with 14 bases between the two germline ends. The CDR3 covers 15 residues. The V gene's germline CDR1 is SGHDN and CDR2 FVKESK.

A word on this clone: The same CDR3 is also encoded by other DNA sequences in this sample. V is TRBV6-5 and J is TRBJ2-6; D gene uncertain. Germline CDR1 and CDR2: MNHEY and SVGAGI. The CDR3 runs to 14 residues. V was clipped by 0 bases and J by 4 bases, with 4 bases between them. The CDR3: CASSYSSGANVLTF. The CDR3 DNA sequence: TGTGCCAGCAGTTACTCGTCGGGGGCCAACGTCCTGACTTTC.

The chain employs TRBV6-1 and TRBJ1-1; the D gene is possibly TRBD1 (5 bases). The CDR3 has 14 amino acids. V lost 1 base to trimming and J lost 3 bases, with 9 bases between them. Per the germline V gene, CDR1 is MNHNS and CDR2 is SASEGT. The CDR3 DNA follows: TGTGCCAGCAGTGAAGTTGGGGGTCACACTGAAGCTTTCTTT. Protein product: CASSEVGGHTEAFF.

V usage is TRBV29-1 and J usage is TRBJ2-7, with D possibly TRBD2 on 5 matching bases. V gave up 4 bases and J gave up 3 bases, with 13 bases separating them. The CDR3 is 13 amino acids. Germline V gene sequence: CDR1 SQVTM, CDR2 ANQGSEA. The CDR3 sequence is CSVALDYSYEQYF. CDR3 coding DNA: TGCAGCGTTGCACTAGACTATAGCTACGAGCAGTACTTC.

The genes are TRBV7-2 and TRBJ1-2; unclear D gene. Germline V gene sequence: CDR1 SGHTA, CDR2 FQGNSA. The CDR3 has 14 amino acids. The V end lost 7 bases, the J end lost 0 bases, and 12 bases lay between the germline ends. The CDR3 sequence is CASKRANSNYGYTF. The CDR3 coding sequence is TGTGCCAGCAAACGCGCCAATTCTAACTATGGCTACACCTTC.

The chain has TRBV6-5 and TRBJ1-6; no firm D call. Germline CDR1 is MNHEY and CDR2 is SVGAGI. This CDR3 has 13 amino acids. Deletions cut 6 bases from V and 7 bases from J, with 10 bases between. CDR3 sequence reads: CASRPPMNSPLHF. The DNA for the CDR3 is TGTGCCAGCAGACCGCCAATGAATTCACCCCTCCACTTT.